One sample yielded the 20 T cell receptor beta chains listed below, sequenced in a study of T cell responses to AZD1222 COVID-19 vaccine. The table came from immunoSEQ multiplex PCR; TCRdb's copy has only in-frame clones and leaves some out. The sample shows 130,000 or so clones, roughly 82% of them seen only once. The sample consisted of peripheral blood, taken 28 days after the second AZD1222 dose. The receptors derive from an adult who received the AZD1222 COVID-19 vaccine.

V usage is TRBV4-1 and J usage is TRBJ1-1; no definite D call. Trimming cost V 3 bases and J 1 base, with 6 bases left between them. Germline CDR1 reads MGHRA; CDR2 reads YSYEKL. This CDR3 is 13 amino acids long. In nucleotides, the CDR3 is TGCGCCAGCAGCCAGGCAGCGAACACTGAAGCTTTCTTT. Encoded protein: CASSQAANTEAFF.

The chain has TRBV28 and TRBJ1-1; no clear D gene. This CDR3 has 12 amino acids. Germline V lookup: CDR1 MDHEN, CDR2 SYDVKM. The V end was cut by 10 bases, the J end by 10 bases, with 19 bases between. DNA of the CDR3: TGTGCCACCCTGGCCGTAGGCGCAGGAGCTTTCTTT. This sequence encodes CATLAVGAGAFF.

The V call is TRBV29-1, the J call TRBJ1-2; D perhaps matches TRBD1 (6 bases). V lost 3 bases and J 6 bases, leaving 23 bases between the germline ends. Germline CDR1 SQVTM, CDR2 ANQGSEA. The CDR3 extends over 16 amino acids. This CDR3 reads CSVDVEGVGPRDGYTF. The CDR3 region has the DNA TGCAGCGTTGACGTCGAGGGGGTCGGACCTCGGGATGGCTACACCTTC.

This chain uses TRBV9 with TRBJ1-2; D is perhaps TRBD1 (5 bases). This CDR3 region has 14 residues. The V end was cut by 0 bases, the J end by 8 bases, with 14 bases between. Germline CDR1 and CDR2: SGDLS and YYNGEE. In DNA, the CDR3 is TGTGCCAGCAGCGTAGACCCGACAGCAGAAGGCTACACCTTC. Its protein product is CASSVDPTAEGYTF.

V gene TRBV6-2 or TRBV6-3 combines with J gene TRBJ1-5, with unresolved D. Germline V gene data show CDR1 as MNHEY and CDR2 as SVGEGT. The CDR3 has 12 amino acids. Trimming pared 6 bases from V and 2 bases from J, leaving 5 bases between. The CDR3 spells CASSPRNQPQHF. Written as DNA, the CDR3 is TGTGCCAGCAGCCCTCGCAATCAGCCCCAGCATTTT.

This clone has a single count. The chain carries TRBV7-2 and TRBJ2-1; 10 bases match TRBD2. This CDR3 contains 15 residues. Germline V gene sequence: CDR1 SGHTA, CDR2 FQGNSA. After removal of 1 base from V and 7 bases from J, the junction contained 4 bases not matched to a gene. DNA for the CDR3: TGTGCCAGCAGCTTAGAAGCGGGGGGGAAGAATGAGCAGTTCTTC. It yields the protein CASSLEAGGKNEQFF.

The V gene is TRBV29-1, the J gene TRBJ2-3; D ambiguous. Germline V gene data show CDR1 as SQVTM and CDR2 as ANQGSEA. The CDR3 totals 15 residues. V was cut by 0 bases and J by 4 bases, with 14 bases left in between. The CDR3 sequence: CSVEEIAGNADTQYF. The CDR3 DNA reads as TGCAGCGTTGAAGAGATAGCTGGGAACGCAGATACGCAGTATTTT.

This clone was seen once. The J gene is TRBJ1-2, the V gene TRBV6-2 or TRBV6-3; D remains unclear. Trimming pared 2 bases from V and 3 bases from J, leaving 10 bases between. Germline assignment: CDR1 MNHEY and CDR2 SVGEGT. CDR3 length: 14 amino acids. The CDR3 here is CASSYQVDYYGYTF. CDR3 DNA sequence: TGTGCCAGCAGTTACCAGGTAGACTACTATGGCTACACCTTC.

This sequence joins TRBV19 and TRBJ1-5, with a weak D call TRBD1 (6 bases). The V gene's germline CDR1 is LNHDA and CDR2 SQIVND (reference sequence). The CDR3 is 17 amino acids. V lost 7 bases, J lost 3 bases, and 22 bases lay in between. CDR3 bases: TGTGCCAGTACCCCGTGGGACCTACAGGGAAACAATCAGCCCCAGCATTTT. It yields the protein CASTPWDLQGNNQPQHF.

J is TRBJ1-1 and V is TRBV19, with D possibly matching TRBD1 (5 bases). V lost 0 bases, J lost 5 bases, and 16 bases lay in between. The CDR3 is 16 residues long. CDR1 LNHDA and CDR2 SQIVND come from the germline V gene (reference sequence). The chain's CDR3 is CASSIEGEISGTEAFF. CDR3 in DNA: TGTGCCAGTAGTATAGAAGGGGAAATCTCTGGGACTGAAGCTTTCTTT.

The rearrangement links TRBV10-3 to TRBJ2-1; TRBD2 aligns across 8 bases. This CDR3 contains 15 residues. The V gene's germline CDR1 is ENHRY and CDR2 SYGVKD. Unmatched junction bases numbered 5, after V lost 7 bases and J lost 0 bases. The CDR3 here is CAIKAGESSYNEQFF. Written as DNA, the CDR3 is TGTGCCATCAAAGCGGGGGAGAGCTCCTACAATGAGCAGTTCTTC.

This chain joins TRBV11-2 and TRBJ2-7; D is ambiguous. CDR3 length: 18 amino acids. CDR1 is SGHAT and CDR2 is FQNNGV in the germline V gene. With 5 bases removed from V and 1 base from J, the gap between germline ends came to 24 bases. The CDR3 loop reads CASSPRTADVGPSYEQYF. CDR3 nucleotide sequence: TGTGCCAGCAGCCCCCGGACCGCGGACGTAGGACCATCCTACGAGCAGTACTTC.

This chain uses TRBV29-1 with TRBJ1-1; 7 bases fit TRBD1. This CDR3 contains 12 residues. The germline V gene has CDR1 SQVTM and CDR2 ANQGSEA. The trim removed 7 bases at V and 1 base at J, leaving 3 bases unmatched. The CDR3 sequence is CSARTGNTEAFF. The CDR3 coding sequence is TGCAGCGCCCGGACAGGGAACACTGAAGCTTTCTTT.

The gene calls are TRBV19 and TRBJ1-5, with 9 bases aligning to TRBD1. Germline CDR1 is LNHDA and CDR2 is SQIVND (reference sequence). V gave up 1 base and J gave up 7 bases; unmatched junction bases: 8. The CDR3 runs to 16 residues. CDR3 nucleotides: TGTGCCAGTAGTATAGTAGGGACAGGGTCTCGGCAGCCCCAGCATTTT. This encodes CASSIVGTGSRQPQHF. Complete variable domain (other parts from reference TRBV19 and TRBJ1-5): DGGITQSPKYLFRKEGQNVTLSCEQNLNHDAMYWYRQDPGQGLRLIYYSQIVNDFQKGDIAEGYSVSREKKESFPLTVTSAQKNPTAFYLCASSIVGTGSRQPQHFGDGTRLSIL.

The chain is built from TRBV28 and TRBJ1-1, with D possibly matching TRBD1 (5 bases). The germline V gene encodes CDR1 MDHEN and CDR2 SYDVKM. The V end lost 3 bases, the J end lost 8 bases, and 7 bases lay between the germline ends. CDR3 length: 11 residues. CDR3 residues: CASSLEGEAFF. The CDR3 DNA sequence: TGTGCCAGCAGTTTGGAGGGGGAAGCTTTCTTT.

DNA for the CDR3: TGTGCCAGCATAACGTTGGGTCAGCCCCAGCATTTT. As protein: CASITLGQPQHF. The chain recombines TRBV28 with TRBJ1-5; D is uncertain. Trimming cost V 7 bases and J 6 bases, with 10 bases left between them. Germline assignment: CDR1 MDHEN and CDR2 SYDVKM. This CDR3 has 12 residues.

This clone was seen only once. The chain uses TRBV2 and TRBJ1-2, with 7 bases that match TRBD1. Per the germline V gene, CDR1 is SNHLY and CDR2 is FYNNEI. With 10 bases clipped from V and 5 bases from J, the junction kept 13 bases outside the gene matches. The CDR3 runs to 14 residues. The chain's CDR3 is CAINLQGPPYGYTF. The CDR3 coding sequence is TGTGCCATAAATTTACAGGGGCCCCCGTATGGCTACACCTTC.

This chain links TRBV7-6 with TRBJ2-3; D may be TRBD2 (6 bases). Germline V gives CDR1 SGHVS, CDR2 FNYEAQ. CDR3 length: 17 residues. Deletions cut 3 bases from V and 4 bases from J, with 20 bases between. As DNA, the CDR3 is TGTGCCAGCAGCTTTAACCCGGGACTGCAGATGGCAGATACGCAGTATTTT. Translating gives CASSFNPGLQMADTQYF.

V and J are TRBV6-5 and TRBJ2-7; D unclear. CDR1 and CDR2 from the germline V gene are MNHEY and SVGAGI. The V end was cut by 8 bases, the J end by 4 bases, with 15 bases between. This CDR3 comprises 13 residues. The CDR3 region is CASSRAGSYEQYF. The CDR3 DNA sequence: TGTGCCAGCTCTAGGGCCGGAAGTTACGAGCAGTACTTC.

This chain connects TRBV2 to TRBJ1-2, with TRBD1 matching over 8 bases. The V gene's germline CDR1 is SNHLY and CDR2 FYNNEI. CDR3 size: 13 residues. Trimming at V came to 6 bases and at J to 8 bases, leaving 8 bases not matched to a gene. The CDR3 here is CASSAGGARGYTF. In nucleotides, the CDR3 is TGTGCCAGCAGCGCAGGGGGCGCGAGGGGCTACACCTTC. Supplemented by reference TRBV2 and TRBJ1-2, the full variable domain reads EPEVTQTPSHQVTQMGQEVILRCVPISNHLYFYWYRQILGQKVEFLVSFYNNEISEKSEIFDDQFSVERPDGSNFTLKIRSTKLEDSAMYFCASSAGGARGYTFGSGTRLTVV.